This entry lists 16 T cell receptor beta chains sequenced from one sample in a study of long-term antiretroviral therapy in people with HIV. Samples were assayed with immunoSEQ v3.0 at survey level. The assay was immunoSEQ multiplex PCR, and TCRdb's table has in-frame clones only and misses some. The sample includes 20,000 to 30,000 clones, 75% to 85% seen only once; the top ten take 2% to 2.5%. Here the sequenced sample was unsorted PBMCs, taken 3 years after starting antiretroviral therapy. These TCRs come from a man between 50 and 59 years old with HIV.

The chain employs TRBV28 and TRBJ1-2, with 8 nucleotides matching TRBD1. The V segment lost 6 bases and the J segment 4 bases; nucleotides outside the gene matches: 13. CDR3 length: 16 amino acids. The V gene's germline CDR1 is MDHEN and CDR2 SYDVKM. CDR3 sequence reads: CASSRGNRGSAYGYTF. Written as DNA, the CDR3 is TGTGCCAGCAGCAGGGGGAACAGGGGGAGCGCCTATGGCTACACCTTC.

J is TRBJ2-1 and V is TRBV6-1; either TRBD1 or TRBD2 may fit D (5 bases each). Trimming removed 5 bases at V and 5 bases at J, with 16 bases between. The CDR3 has 15 amino acids. CDR1 is MNHNS and CDR2 is SASEGT in the germline V gene. The CDR3 bases are TGTGCCAGCAGTCCAAGAGGGGCGGAAAACAATGAGCAGTTCTTC. It is translated as CASSPRGAENNEQFF.

The gene calls are TRBV4-3 and TRBJ2-2, with a tentative D call TRBD1 (6 bases). Trimming cost V 0 bases and J 4 bases, with 15 bases left between them. CDR1 LGHNA and CDR2 YSLEER come from the germline V gene. This CDR3 has 17 residues. CDR3 amino acids: CASSQDRARGITGELFF. DNA of the CDR3: TGCGCCAGCAGCCAAGATAGGGCCAGGGGAATCACCGGGGAGCTGTTTTTT.

In this sample, this clone turned up once. CDR3 residues: CAWSVLGTSYNEQFF. CDR3 nucleotides: TGTGCCTGGAGTGTACTGGGGACCTCCTACAATGAGCAGTTCTTC. The gene calls are TRBV30 and TRBJ2-1; D is tentatively TRBD1 or TRBD2 (5 bases each). The CDR3 totals 15 residues. Trimming removed 0 bases at V and 0 bases at J, with 9 bases between. CDR1 is GTSNPN, CDR2 SVGIG, per germline (reference sequence). Full variable domain (outside the CDR3, taken from reference TRBV30 and TRBJ2-1): SQTIHQWPATLVQPVGSPLSLECTVEGTSNPNLYWYRQAAGRGLQLLFYSVGIGQISSEVPQNLSASRPQDRQFILSSKKLLLSDSGFYLCAWSVLGTSYNEQFFGPGTRLTVL.

The chain uses TRBV2 and TRBJ1-1, with 8 bases matching TRBD1. Germline V gene data show CDR1 as SNHLY and CDR2 as FYNNEI. CDR3 length: 15 residues. V lost 3 bases, J lost 5 bases, and 8 bases stayed unmatched. The CDR3 is CASSDPQGARTEAFF. CDR3 in DNA: TGTGCCAGCAGTGACCCTCAGGGGGCCAGGACTGAAGCTTTCTTT.

This clone was detected only a few times. The genes are TRBV5-4 and TRBJ1-2; 9 bases are shared with TRBD1. Germline CDR1 SGHNT, CDR2 YYREEE (reference sequence). The CDR3 length is 14 residues. With V trimmed by 6 bases and J by 4 bases, 7 bases remained unmatched. This chain's CDR3 is CASKRTGVAYGYTF. CDR3 in DNA: TGTGCCAGCAAAAGGACAGGGGTGGCCTATGGCTACACCTTC.

The chain links TRBV6-1 to TRBJ1-6; tentative D call: TRBD1 (5 bases). The germline V gene has CDR1 MNHNS and CDR2 SASEGT. The CDR3 covers 19 residues. The V end was cut by 0 bases, the J end by 0 bases, with 15 bases between. The CDR3 DNA sequence: TGTGCCAGCAGTGAAGCTATGACGGACATATTCTCCTATAATTCACCCCTCCACTTT. Its translation: CASSEAMTDIFSYNSPLHF.

The chain links TRBV11-3 to TRBJ2-1; the D is unclear. The germline V gene has CDR1 SGHNT and CDR2 YENEEA. The CDR3 is 14 amino acids. Trimming removed 7 bases at V and 8 bases at J, with 18 bases between. CDR3 nucleotides: TGTGCCAGCAAGAGGAGTACTCGTGCCGATGAGCAGTTCTTC. It specifies CASKRSTRADEQFF.

This clone turned up a few times. The V and J genes are TRBV5-1 and TRBJ2-7, with no clear D. The germline CDR1 and CDR2 sequences are SGHRS and YFSETQ. V gave up 4 bases and J gave up 0 bases, with 8 bases separating them. The CDR3 runs to 13 residues. This CDR3 is CASSIGSSYEQYF. In DNA, the CDR3 is TGCGCCAGCAGCATCGGCAGCTCCTACGAGCAGTACTTC. Full variable domain (rest looked up from reference TRBV5-1 and TRBJ2-7): KAGVTQTPRYLIKTRGQQVTLSCSPISGHRSVSWYQQTPGQGLQFLFEYFSETQRNKGNFPGRFSGRQFSNSRSEMNVSTLELGDSALYLCASSIGSSYEQYFGPGTRLTVT.

In its sample, this clone was seen a few times. CDR3 residues: CASSQSLDSTYGYTF. Here the CDR3 DNA reads TGCGCCAGCAGCCAATCCCTAGACAGTACCTATGGCTACACCTTC. The chain carries TRBV4-1 and TRBJ1-2; tentatively, D is TRBD1 (5 bases). The CDR3 runs to 15 residues. V was clipped by 2 bases and J by 4 bases, with 14 bases between them. Germline-derived CDR1 and CDR2 are MGHRA and YSYEKL.

The chain links TRBV7-2 to TRBJ1-5; 11 positions match TRBD1. Looked up from germline, CDR1 is SGHTA and CDR2 is FQGNSA. The CDR3 covers 14 residues. Losses at the gene ends were 3 bases for V and 5 bases for J; bases not matched to a gene: 0. The DNA for the CDR3 is TGTGCCAGCAGCTTGGGACAGGGGGATCAGCCCCAGCATTTT. This codes for CASSLGQGDQPQHF.

This chain connects TRBV4-3 to TRBJ2-2; 8 bases map to TRBD1. Looked up from germline, CDR1 is LGHNA and CDR2 is YSLEER. The CDR3 spans 17 residues. Trimming took 0 bases from V and 7 from J; bases not matched to a gene: 10. CDR3 DNA sequence: TGCGCCAGCAGCCAAGATAGGGGGGACAGGTCGAACGGGGAGCTGTTTTTT. Amino acid sequence: CASSQDRGDRSNGELFF.

The gene calls are TRBV30 and TRBJ2-2; 8 bases align to TRBD1. CDR3 length: 15 amino acids. V shed 0 bases and J 4 bases; nucleotides not matched to a gene: 4. Germline loops: CDR1 GTSNPN, CDR2 SVGIG (reference sequence). The CDR3 protein is CAWSVRTGGTGELFF. CDR3 sequence (DNA): TGTGCCTGGAGTGTACGAACAGGGGGCACCGGGGAGCTGTTTTTT. The whole variable domain, filled in from reference TRBV30 and TRBJ2-2, reads SQTIHQWPATLVQPVGSPLSLECTVEGTSNPNLYWYRQAAGRGLQLLFYSVGIGQISSEVPQNLSASRPQDRQFILSSKKLLLSDSGFYLCAWSVRTGGTGELFFGEGSRLTVL.

This chain uses TRBV5-4 with TRBJ1-4; possible D gene TRBD1, 5 bases. The V and J ends lost 4 bases and 4 bases respectively, with 14 bases between them. CDR1 is SGHNT, CDR2 YYREEE, per germline (reference sequence). The CDR3 has 15 residues. CDR3 sequence: CASSDTGDFNEKLFF. In DNA form, the CDR3 reads TGTGCCAGCAGCGACACAGGAGACTTTAATGAAAAACTGTTTTTT.

This clone was seen once. The chain has TRBV7-9 and TRBJ2-2; no clear D gene. V lost 2 bases and J 5 bases, leaving 12 bases between the germline ends. The CDR3 covers 15 residues. Germline V CDR1 and CDR2: SEHNR, FQNEAQ (reference sequence). CDR3 residues: CASSLRVDRTGELFF. The CDR3 DNA reads TGTGCCAGCAGCTTAAGAGTCGACCGGACCGGGGAGCTGTTTTTT.

This CDR3 is CSVKGQGLKQYF. The CDR3 bases are TGCAGCGTCAAAGGACAGGGCCTCAAGCAGTACTTC. The chain links TRBV29-1 to TRBJ2-7; 8 bases line up with TRBD1. The J segment lost 8 bases and the V segment lost 6 bases, leaving 9 bases of the junction unmatched. This CDR3 region has 12 residues. In germline, CDR1 is SQVTM, CDR2 ANQGSEA.